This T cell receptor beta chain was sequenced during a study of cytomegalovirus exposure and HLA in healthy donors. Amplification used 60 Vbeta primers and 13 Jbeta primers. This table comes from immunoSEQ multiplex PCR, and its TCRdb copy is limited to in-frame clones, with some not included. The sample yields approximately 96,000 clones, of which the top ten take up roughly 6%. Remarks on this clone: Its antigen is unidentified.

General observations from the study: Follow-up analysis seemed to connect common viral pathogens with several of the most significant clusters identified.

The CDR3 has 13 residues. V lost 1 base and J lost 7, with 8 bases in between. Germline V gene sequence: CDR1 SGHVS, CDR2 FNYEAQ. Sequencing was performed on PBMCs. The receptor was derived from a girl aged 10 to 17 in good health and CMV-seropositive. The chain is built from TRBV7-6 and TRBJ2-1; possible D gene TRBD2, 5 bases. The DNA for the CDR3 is TGTGCCAGCAGCTTAGGCCCGGGGAATGAGCAGTTCTTC. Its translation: CASSLGPGNEQFF.